This T cell receptor (beta chain) is drawn from a study of blood T cell repertoires in COVID-19. As processed by the authors: The assay estimated nucleated cells by amplifying reference gene primers. Generated by immunoSEQ multiplex PCR, the TCRdb table keeps only in-frame clones and is missing some. Clone size and V and J calls were adopted from that table, with D and trimming inferred from the DNA. The sample lists over 70,000 clones; about 80% were seen once. This CDR3 region has 14 residues. Losses at the gene ends were 10 bases for V and 3 bases for J; bases not matched to a gene: 7. Germline assignment: CDR1 MNHEY and CDR2 SVGAGI.

The TCR sequence derives from an older man with acute or convalescent COVID-19. The chain is built from TRBV6-5 and TRBJ2-3; 10 nucleotides align to TRBD2. The source material was peripheral blood. CDR3 coding DNA: TGTGCCACCCAACTAGCGGGACCTACAGATACGCAGTATTTT. Translation gives CATQLAGPTDTQYF.